The 29 T cell receptor beta chains reported below all come from one sample, sequenced in a study of cytomegalovirus exposure and HLA in healthy donors. The PCR made use of 60 Vbeta and 13 Jbeta primers. The protocol was immunoSEQ multiplex PCR, while the TCRdb copy is restricted to in-frame clones and leaves out a portion. The sample has about 120,000 clones, roughly 80% seen once. The sample was PBMCs. Source of these receptors: a young man in good health and CMV-seronegative.

The chain is built from TRBV29-1 and TRBJ1-2; 10 bases match TRBD1. This CDR3 contains 13 residues. CDR1 and CDR2 (germline): SQVTM, ANQGSEA. V dropped 7 bases and J dropped 8; count of bases not matched to a gene: 10. This chain's CDR3 is CSGMTGGAGGYTF. For the CDR3, the DNA is TGCAGCGGGATGACAGGGGGCGCAGGGGGCTACACCTTC.

This chain joins TRBV13 and TRBJ2-1; a weak D match, TRBD2 (7 bases). The CDR3 spans 15 residues. Per the germline V gene, CDR1 is PRHDT and CDR2 is FYEKMQ (reference sequence). V was cut by 2 bases and J by 9 bases, with 17 bases left in between. DNA for the CDR3: TGTGCCAGCAGCTTACGTGGGGGGGCCGCTTCTGAGCAGTTCTTC. Translating it yields CASSLRGGAASEQFF.

The table lists this clone with a few counts. The chain joins TRBV7-9 to TRBJ1-2, with 8 positions matching TRBD1. The germline V gene has CDR1 SEHNR and CDR2 FQNEAQ (reference sequence). V shed 5 bases, J shed 4 bases, and the junction held 6 bases outside the gene matches. This CDR3 is built from 14 residues. CDR3 loop: CASSTGTGLYGYTF. In DNA, the CDR3 is TGTGCCAGCAGCACCGGGACAGGTCTCTATGGCTACACCTTC.

V usage is TRBV28 and J usage is TRBJ1-5, with 8 positions matching TRBD1. The CDR3 length is 19 residues. The germline gives CDR1 MDHEN, CDR2 SYDVKM. Unmatched junction bases numbered 16, after V lost 3 bases and J lost 3 bases. CDR3 sequence: CASSFMRGVQGASNQPQHF. The CDR3, as DNA: TGTGCCAGCAGTTTTATGAGGGGTGTGCAGGGGGCCTCCAATCAGCCCCAGCATTTT.

V usage is TRBV2 and J usage is TRBJ1-1; 8 bases line up with TRBD1. V lost 8 bases and J lost 1; bases outside the gene matches: 6. Germline CDR1 SNHLY, CDR2 FYNNEI. CDR3 length: 14 residues. The CDR3 region is CASQRTGRNTEAFF. In DNA, the CDR3 is TGTGCCAGCCAACGGACAGGGAGGAACACTGAAGCTTTCTTT.

This clone was detected only a few times. The chain joins TRBV13 to TRBJ2-5, with a weak D call TRBD1 (6 bases). This CDR3 is built from 13 residues. CDR1 PRHDT and CDR2 FYEKMQ come from the germline V gene (reference sequence). The V end was cut by 8 bases, the J end by 3 bases, with 13 bases between. The CDR3, as DNA: TGTGCCAGCCATGTTAGGGACAAAGAGACCCAGTACTTC. Amino acids: CASHVRDKETQYF.

The V and J genes are TRBV4-2 and TRBJ2-7; TRBD1 agrees at 10 bases. V lost 4 bases and J lost 4; bases outside the gene matches: 10. The germline V gene encodes CDR1 LGHNA and CDR2 YNFKEQ. The CDR3 extends over 16 amino acids. The CDR3 spells CASSRGTGEGEYEQYF. In DNA, the CDR3 is TGTGCCAGCAGCCGCGGGACAGGGGAAGGGGAGTACGAGCAGTACTTC.

This clone was observed a single time. This chain joins TRBV5-1 and TRBJ1-2, with D perhaps matching TRBD1 (5 bases). This CDR3 has 18 residues. Germline CDR1 reads SGHRS; CDR2 reads YFSETQ. V gave up 4 bases and J gave up 1 base, with 23 bases separating them. Here the CDR3 reads CASSRSGDAMEFNYGYTF. The CDR3 DNA is TGCGCCAGCAGCCGGTCGGGGGACGCAATGGAGTTTAACTATGGCTACACCTTC. Using reference TRBV5-1 and TRBJ1-2 for the parts outside the CDR3, the full variable domain is KAGVTQTPRYLIKTRGQQVTLSCSPISGHRSVSWYQQTPGQGLQFLFEYFSETQRNKGNFPGRFSGRQFSNSRSEMNVSTLELGDSALYLCASSRSGDAMEFNYGYTFGSGTRLTVV.

V and J are TRBV19 and TRBJ1-1; D unresolved. This CDR3 is 12 amino acids long. The V end was cut by 8 bases, the J end by 7 bases, with 14 bases between. Germline V CDR1 and CDR2: LNHDA, SQIVND (reference sequence). The chain's CDR3 is CASPSYGGEAFF. The CDR3 bases are TGTGCCAGTCCCAGTTATGGAGGTGAAGCTTTCTTT.

This clone appeared a single time. V gene TRBV20-1 combines with J gene TRBJ1-2; 7 nucleotides line up with TRBD1. Germline CDR1 and CDR2: DFQATT and SNEGSKA (reference sequence). The CDR3 length is 11 residues. The junction had 6 bases not matched to a gene; V was cut back by 6 bases and J by 8 bases. As DNA, the CDR3 is TGCAGTGCGCGCACAGGGGAGGGCTACACCTTC. Translated: CSARTGEGYTF.

The chain is built from TRBV6-5 and TRBJ1-3; D call uncertain. V dropped 8 bases and J dropped 0 bases, with 17 bases sitting between them. Germline V gene sequence: CDR1 MNHEY, CDR2 SVGAGI. The CDR3 loop spans 16 amino acids. For the CDR3, the DNA is TGTGCCAGCTGTTTCGGGCGGGGTAACTCTGGAAACACCATATATTTT. Its protein is CASCFGRGNSGNTIYF.

V gene TRBV9 combines with J gene TRBJ2-7; D is possibly TRBD1 (6 bases). Germline CDR1 SGDLS, CDR2 YYNGEE. Trimming stripped 4 bases from V and 3 bases from J, with 17 bases between. The CDR3 has 15 residues. CDR3 sequence (DNA): TGTGCCAGCAGCCCTTCAGGGGAACCTGACTACGAGCAGTACTTC. Amino acid sequence: CASSPSGEPDYEQYF.

This clone was counted only a few times. J is TRBJ2-7 and V is TRBV5-6; D possibly corresponds to TRBD2 (7 bases). Germline V gives CDR1 SGHDT, CDR2 YYEEEE. Trimming cost V 2 bases and J 4 bases, with 16 bases left between them. The CDR3 has 15 residues. CDR3 amino acids: CASSFRTAGRYEQYF. CDR3 coding DNA: TGTGCCAGCAGCTTCAGGACAGCCGGGAGGTACGAGCAGTACTTC.

V gene TRBV30 combines with J gene TRBJ2-5; 9 bases agree with TRBD1. The junction had 7 bases not matched to a gene; V was cut back by 3 bases and J by 5 bases. The germline gives CDR1 GTSNPN, CDR2 SVGIG (reference sequence). The CDR3 is 14 amino acids. The CDR3 is CAWSGDRVRETQYF. CDR3 DNA: TGTGCCTGGAGCGGGGACAGGGTGAGGGAGACCCAGTACTTC.

The count of this clone is one. V is TRBV15 and J is TRBJ1-6; 11 bases are shared with TRBD1. This CDR3 contains 12 residues. V dropped 9 bases and J dropped 17; count of bases not matched to a gene: 9. Looked up from germline, CDR1 is LNHNV and CDR2 is YYDKDF (reference sequence). The CDR3 bases are TGTGCCACGGGACAGGGGGGGACCAGGGTCCACTTT. It specifies CATGQGGTRVHF.

The chain recombines TRBV6-5 with TRBJ2-7; TRBD1 aligns across 8 bases. The CDR3 spans 16 residues. Trimming at V came to 0 bases and at J to 1 base, leaving 5 bases not matched to a gene. The germline gives CDR1 MNHEY, CDR2 SVGAGI. The CDR3 protein is CASSYSRGQVSYEQYF. DNA for the CDR3: TGTGCCAGCAGTTACTCAAGGGGACAGGTATCCTACGAGCAGTACTTC.

This chain joins TRBV2 and TRBJ1-2; tentatively, D is TRBD1 (5 bases). The V and J ends lost 6 bases and 4 bases respectively, with 15 bases between them. The CDR3 is 14 residues long. Germline CDR1 SNHLY, CDR2 FYNNEI. CDR3 protein: CASRGQGEIYGYTF. As DNA, the CDR3 is TGTGCCAGCAGGGGGCAGGGCGAGATCTATGGCTACACCTTC.

This rearrangement joins TRBV9 to TRBJ1-1; 7 nucleotides match TRBD1. The germline gives CDR1 SGDLS, CDR2 YYNGEE. The CDR3 loop spans 16 amino acids. V shed 0 bases and J 1 base; nucleotides not matched to a gene: 6. The CDR3 coding sequence is TGTGCCAGCAGCGTAGTAGGCAGGGGGGCGAACACTGAAGCTTTCTTT. Amino acids: CASSVVGRGANTEAFF.

With regard to this clone: The junction and the germline gene differ at one end; a read error may be behind it. The chain joins TRBV5-1 to TRBJ2-7, with 8 bases that match TRBD1. The CDR3 contains 13 residues. The germline V gene encodes CDR1 SGHRS and CDR2 YFSETQ. CDR3 in amino acids: CASSLDRDVEQYF. The DNA of the CDR3 is TGTGCCAGCAGCTTGGACAGGGACGTGGAGCAGTACTTC. The full variable domain, with the rest looked up from reference TRBV5-1 and TRBJ2-7, is KAGVTQTPRYLIKTRGQQVTLSCSPISGHRSVSWYQQTPGQGLQFLFEYFSETQRNKGNFPGRFSGRQFSNSRSEMNVSTLELGDSALYLCASSLDRDVEQYFGPGTRLTVT.

The chain couples TRBV6-5 to TRBJ2-3; D possibly corresponds to TRBD2 (7 bases). Germline CDR1 is MNHEY and CDR2 is SVGAGI. The CDR3 has 15 amino acids. The germline V and J ends were trimmed by 7 bases and 6 bases, with 20 bases remaining between them. The CDR3 DNA is TGTGCCAGCACTCCTGGGGGGGCGGGTCGGGATACGCAGTATTTT. This gives the protein CASTPGGAGRDTQYF.

The chain joins TRBV5-1 to TRBJ2-3, with 11 bases lining up with TRBD2. V shed 4 bases, J shed 2 bases, and the junction held 9 bases outside the gene matches. CDR3 length: 17 residues. The germline V gene has CDR1 SGHRS and CDR2 YFSETQ. CDR3 nucleotide sequence: TGCGCCAGCAGCCCTGGGACTAGCGGACGATACACAGATACGCAGTATTTT. Its protein is CASSPGTSGRYTDTQYF.

The chain has TRBV18 and TRBJ2-3, with TRBD2 as a possible D gene (6 bases). The V end lost 3 bases, the J end lost 6 bases, and 16 bases lay between the germline ends. This CDR3 has 15 amino acids. The germline V gene has CDR1 KGHSH and CDR2 LQKENI. The CDR3 coding sequence is TGTGCCAGCTCACCGGCGTCACTTGGAGGGGATACGCAGTATTTT. Its protein is CASSPASLGGDTQYF. Full variable domain (remainder filled in from reference TRBV18 and TRBJ2-3): NAGVMQNPRHLVRRRGQEARLRCSPMKGHSHVYWYRQLPEEGLKFMVYLQKENIIDESGMPKERFSAEFPKEGPSILRIQQVVRGDSAAYFCASSPASLGGDTQYFGPGTRLTVL.

This chain links TRBV7-6 with TRBJ1-1; 8 nucleotides align to TRBD1. V shed 1 base and J 0 bases; nucleotides not matched to a gene: 10. The germline gives CDR1 SGHVS, CDR2 FNYEAQ. There are 18 residues in the CDR3. The CDR3 is CASSLVSGLDRVNTEAFF. The CDR3 DNA reads as TGTGCCAGCAGCTTAGTTTCTGGTCTGGACAGGGTGAACACTGAAGCTTTCTTT.

V usage is TRBV5-1 and J usage is TRBJ1-2; D not resolved. Between the trimmed V and J ends, which lost 1 base and 4 bases, there was a span of 11 bases. The CDR3 consists of 14 residues. Germline CDR1 reads SGHRS; CDR2 reads YFSETQ. This CDR3 reads CASSLSGYSYGYTF. DNA of the CDR3: TGCGCCAGCAGCTTGTCGGGGTATAGCTATGGCTACACCTTC.

This clone was observed a single time. The rearrangement uses TRBV7-2 and TRBJ2-7, with TRBD2 matching 7 bases. The V gene's germline CDR1 is SGHTA and CDR2 FQGNSA. The CDR3 is made up of 16 amino acids. Trimming cost V 6 bases and J 3 bases; bases outside gene matches: 14. CDR3 residues: CASRGGSRQYGYEQYF. The CDR3 region has the DNA TGTGCCAGCAGGGGAGGGAGCAGGCAGTATGGCTACGAGCAGTACTTC.

The chain couples TRBV27 to TRBJ2-1; 12 positions match TRBD2. The CDR3 has 17 amino acids. V was pared by 4 bases and J by 1 base, with 5 bases of the junction left unmatched. Germline V CDR1 and CDR2: MNHEY, SMNVEV (reference sequence). The CDR3 spells CASSSSTSGGSYNEQFF. The CDR3 coding sequence is TGTGCCAGCAGTTCCTCGACTAGCGGGGGTTCCTACAATGAGCAGTTCTTC.

The chain carries TRBV7-2 and TRBJ1-1; D is unclear. Germline values: CDR1 SGHTA, CDR2 FQGNSA. V was clipped by 3 bases and J by 1 base, with 6 bases between them. The CDR3 has 13 amino acids. This CDR3 is CASSFLWNTEAFF. The CDR3 DNA sequence: TGTGCCAGCAGCTTTCTCTGGAACACTGAAGCTTTCTTT.

The rearrangement joins TRBV27 to TRBJ2-2; 16 positions match TRBD2. The germline V gene has CDR1 MNHEY and CDR2 SMNVEV (reference sequence). Trimming took 7 bases from V and 4 from J; bases not matched to a gene: 3. The CDR3 runs 16 residues. The CDR3 nucleotides read TGTGCCAGCATGGGACTAGCGGGGGGGGGCACCGGGGAGCTGTTTTTT. Translation: CASMGLAGGGTGELFF.

The chain has TRBV28 and TRBJ2-7, with 8 bases aligning to TRBD1. This CDR3 has 15 amino acids. J lost 2 bases, V lost 6 bases, and 9 bases had no gene match. CDR1 is MDHEN and CDR2 is SYDVKM in the germline V gene. This CDR3 is CASSSDRGYTYEQYF. CDR3 DNA sequence: TGTGCCAGCAGCTCAGACAGGGGCTACACCTACGAGCAGTACTTC.